One sample yielded the 18 T cell receptor beta chains listed below, sequenced in a study of T cell changes during pregnancy in multiple sclerosis. TCRdb's copy holds only in-frame clones and misses some; the assay was immunoSEQ multiplex PCR. The sample lists 90,000 or so clones, under 95% occurring once. This material consisted of peripheral blood, taken in the first trimester of pregnancy. Receptors originate from a female donor with multiple sclerosis, enrolled in a pregnancy study.

The chain carries TRBV14 and TRBJ2-5, with 12 bases that match TRBD2. V was pared by 1 base and J by 4 bases, with 4 bases of the junction left unmatched. The CDR3 runs to 16 residues. Germline V CDR1 and CDR2: SGHDN, FVKESK. For the CDR3, the DNA is TGTGCCAGCAGCCAAGGCCTGACTAGCGGGAGAGAGACCCAGTACTTC. Translating it yields CASSQGLTSGRETQYF.

This chain's CDR3 is CASFSLTSGESSYEQYF. CDR3 DNA: TGTGCCAGCTTTTCCCTTACTAGCGGGGAGAGCTCCTACGAGCAGTACTTC. The chain couples TRBV27 to TRBJ2-7; TRBD2 matches 10 bases. This CDR3 has 17 residues. Trimming removed 8 bases from V and 0 bases from J; junction bases left unmatched: 13. Germline V gives CDR1 MNHEY, CDR2 SMNVEV (reference sequence).

The chain uses TRBV5-1 and TRBJ2-7; no clear D gene. The germline V gene has CDR1 SGHRS and CDR2 YFSETQ. The CDR3 has 13 amino acids. V shed 0 bases and J shed 3 bases, with 7 bases lying between them. CDR3: CASSLGPIYEQYF. CDR3 bases: TGCGCCAGCAGCTTGGGTCCTATCTACGAGCAGTACTTC.

The rearrangement links TRBV2 to TRBJ1-1, with D hard to call. The CDR3 is 15 amino acids. CDR1 SNHLY and CDR2 FYNNEI come from the germline V gene. Trimming shortened V by 6 bases and J by 1 base, and 15 bases separated the two germline ends. The CDR3 DNA follows: TGTGCCAGCAGGGGTCTGTTTGGGCCGAACACTGAAGCTTTCTTT. Protein sequence: CASRGLFGPNTEAFF.

This clone has just one count. V usage is TRBV9 and J usage is TRBJ2-7, with 12 bases lining up with TRBD2. CDR1 and CDR2 (germline): SGDLS, YYNGEE. V shed 4 bases, J shed 4 bases, and the junction held 6 bases outside the gene matches. The CDR3 has 15 amino acids. CDR3 amino acids: CASSPTSGSLYEQYF. CDR3 DNA sequence: TGTGCCAGCAGCCCGACTAGCGGGAGCTTATACGAGCAGTACTTC. Drawing the rest from reference TRBV9 and TRBJ2-7, the complete variable domain is DSGVTQTPKHLITATGQRVTLRCSPRSGDLSVYWYQQSLDQGLQFLIQYYNGEERAKGNILERFSAQQFPDLHSELNLSSLELGDSALYFCASSPTSGSLYEQYFGPGTRLTVT.

The chain joins TRBV7-3 to TRBJ2-7; possible D gene TRBD2, 5 bases. This CDR3 is built from 13 residues. In germline, CDR1 is SGHTA, CDR2 FQGTGA. V was cut by 4 bases and J by 7 bases, with 14 bases left in between. The CDR3 spells CASSSVGVSEQYF. CDR3 sequence (DNA): TGTGCCAGCAGCTCTGTCGGGGTCAGTGAGCAGTACTTC.

The J gene is TRBJ2-3, the V gene TRBV29-1; TRBD2 matches at 16 bases. The CDR3 spans 18 residues. The V gene end was trimmed by 6 bases and the J gene end by 3 bases; junction bases not matched to a gene: 12. CDR1 SQVTM and CDR2 ANQGSEA come from the germline V gene. The CDR3 spells CSVAKPPGLAGGTDTQYF. CDR3 sequence (DNA): TGCAGCGTCGCTAAACCACCGGGACTAGCGGGAGGGACAGATACGCAGTATTTT.

J is TRBJ2-7 and V is TRBV18, with 7 nucleotides matching TRBD1. Germline V gene lookup returns CDR1 KGHSH and CDR2 LQKENI. V gave up 4 bases and J gave up 5 bases; unmatched junction bases: 2. The CDR3 covers 12 residues. DNA of the CDR3: TGTGCCAGCTCACAACAGGGGAACGAGCAGTACTTC. Protein: CASSQQGNEQYF.

V usage is TRBV7-9 and J usage is TRBJ2-1; 10 positions agree with TRBD2. Germline loops: CDR1 SEHNR, CDR2 FQNEAQ (reference sequence). The CDR3 has 17 amino acids. V was pared by 4 bases and J by 2 bases, with 8 bases of the junction left unmatched. CDR3 protein: CASSWASGRAPYNEQFF. CDR3 bases: TGTGCCAGCAGCTGGGCTAGCGGGAGAGCGCCCTACAATGAGCAGTTCTTC.

The chain recombines TRBV28 with TRBJ1-1; weak D call: TRBD1 (6 bases). CDR3 size: 14 residues. The V end was cut by 3 bases, the J end by 0 bases, with 8 bases between. Germline V gene data show CDR1 as MDHEN and CDR2 as SYDVKM. CDR3 nucleotides: TGTGCCAGCAGTTTGCACAGGGTGAACACTGAAGCTTTCTTT. Protein sequence: CASSLHRVNTEAFF.

This sequence joins TRBV9 and TRBJ2-1, with TRBD2 matching over 7 bases. V was pared by 0 bases and J by 14 bases, with 11 bases of the junction left unmatched. From germline, CDR1 is SGDLS and CDR2 YYNGEE. The length of the CDR3 is 14 residues. CDR3 nucleotide sequence: TGTGCCAGCAGCGTAGCCCCAGCCGGGGGGTTTAAGTTCTTC. This translates into CASSVAPAGGFKFF. The variable domain in full, with the rest retrieved from reference TRBV9 and TRBJ2-1, is DSGVTQTPKHLITATGQRVTLRCSPRSGDLSVYWYQQSLDQGLQFLIQYYNGEERAKGNILERFSAQQFPDLHSELNLSSLELGDSALYFCASSVAPAGGFKFFGPGTRLTVL.

Here the CDR3 reads CASSLTPGNTIYF. The DNA for the CDR3 is TGTGCCAGCAGCTTGACTCCAGGAAACACCATATATTTT. This chain uses TRBV5-8 with TRBJ1-3, with D unclear. The CDR3 runs to 13 residues. CDR1 and CDR2 from the germline V gene are SGHTS and YDEGEE. V gave up 1 base and J gave up 4 bases, with 6 bases separating them.

The V gene is TRBV5-1, the J gene TRBJ1-2; 9 bases fit TRBD1. This CDR3 has 13 residues. Germline loops: CDR1 SGHRS, CDR2 YFSETQ. The J segment lost 8 bases and the V segment lost 4 bases, leaving 6 bases of the junction unmatched. As DNA, the CDR3 is TGCGCCAGCAGCCCGACAGGGGGAGAGGGCTACACCTTC. Its protein product is CASSPTGGEGYTF.

The chain recombines TRBV7-9 with TRBJ1-2, with no clear D. Per the germline V gene, CDR1 is SEHNR and CDR2 is FQNEAQ (reference sequence). Deletions cut 4 bases from V and 7 bases from J, with 10 bases between. The CDR3 sequence is 12 residues long. The CDR3 loop is CASSSNEGGYTF. CDR3 nucleotides: TGTGCCAGCAGCTCAAACGAGGGTGGCTACACCTTC.

The gene calls are TRBV9 and TRBJ1-1, with a weak D call TRBD1 (5 bases). Germline assignment: CDR1 SGDLS and CDR2 YYNGEE. The CDR3 has 12 amino acids. Trimming took off 3 bases at V and 7 bases at J, with 10 bases between the two ends. The chain's CDR3 is CASSGGVNEAFF. The CDR3 DNA reads as TGTGCCAGCAGCGGGGGGGTAAATGAAGCTTTCTTT.

With respect to this clone: This same CDR3 is encoded by further DNA sequences in the sample. The rearrangement joins TRBV9 to TRBJ2-2; possibly TRBD1 for D (6 bases). This CDR3 is built from 13 residues. Germline V lookup: CDR1 SGDLS, CDR2 YYNGEE. With 2 bases removed from V and 5 bases from J, the gap between germline ends came to 7 bases. As DNA, the CDR3 is TGTGCCAGCAGCGTTACAGGGACCGGGGAGCTGTTTTTT. It yields the protein CASSVTGTGELFF.

CDR3 nucleotides: TGCGCCAGCAGCCTCGGACTCAGCAGTGACTACACCTTC. This encodes CASSLGLSSDYTF. The genes are TRBV5-1 and TRBJ1-2; no clear D gene. The CDR3 extends over 13 amino acids. In germline, CDR1 is SGHRS, CDR2 YFSETQ. With 4 bases removed from V and 10 bases from J, the gap between germline ends came to 17 bases. Full variable domain (remainder filled in from reference TRBV5-1 and TRBJ1-2): KAGVTQTPRYLIKTRGQQVTLSCSPISGHRSVSWYQQTPGQGLQFLFEYFSETQRNKGNFPGRFSGRQFSNSRSEMNVSTLELGDSALYLCASSLGLSSDYTFGSGTRLTVV.

V gene TRBV10-3 combines with J gene TRBJ1-1, with D unclear. Germline V gene data show CDR1 as ENHRY and CDR2 as SYGVKD. The CDR3 contains 12 residues. Trimming removed 0 bases from V and 8 bases from J, with 7 bases in between. CDR3 bases: TGTGCCATCAGTGAGTCGCCGGGGGAAGCTTTCTTT. This translates into CAISESPGEAFF.